The next 19 T cell receptor beta chains were all read from a single sample in a study of Graves' ophthalmopathy and Graves' hyperthyroidism. Transcripts of RNA were the source for amplifying TCR beta CDR3 regions. A first-round RT-PCR used HTBI primers, followed by a second-round multiplex PCR. Each CDR3 protein gets one entry after TCRdb re-called the multiplex PCR reads with MiXCR. The sample has about 620,000 distinct CDR3 sequences, 22% seen once. The sequenced sample consisted of peripheral blood. These receptors originate from a woman under 30 with stable Graves' hyperthyroidism. Some clones in this sample may be carry-over from other donors' samples.

At least ten counts were recorded for this clonotype. The rearrangement uses TRBV27 and TRBJ1-5; 9 nucleotides match TRBD1. The CDR3 spans 15 residues. Germline V lookup: CDR1 MNHEY, CDR2 SMNVEV (reference sequence). V dropped 5 bases and J dropped 7; count of bases not matched to a gene: 9. The CDR3 loop is CASSPIQGARQPQHF. The CDR3 DNA reads TGTGCCAGCAGTCCTATACAGGGGGCGAGGCAGCCCCAGCATTTT.

This sequence joins TRBV3-1 and TRBJ1-6, with D uncertain. This CDR3 contains 14 residues. Deletions cut 4 bases from V and 6 bases from J, with 10 bases between. Per germline, CDR1 LGHDT and CDR2 YNNKEL (reference sequence). As DNA, the CDR3 is TGTGCCAGCAGCCTCCTCGCTACTAATTCACCCCTCCACTTT. This translates into CASSLLATNSPLHF. Together with reference TRBV3-1 and TRBJ1-6, the CDR3 gives the full variable domain: DTAVSQTPKYLVTQMGNDKSIKCEQNLGHDTMYWYKQDSKKFLKIMFSYNNKELIINETVPNRFSPKSPDKAHLNLHINSLELGDSAVYFCASSLLATNSPLHFGNGTRLTVT.

The chain uses TRBV13 and TRBJ2-7; D uncertain. The CDR3 length is 12 residues. V gave up 5 bases and J gave up 6 bases, with 11 bases separating them. Germline V gene lookup returns CDR1 PRHDT and CDR2 FYEKMQ (reference sequence). The CDR3 protein is CASSPQATEQYF. The CDR3 DNA reads as TGTGCCAGCAGCCCTCAGGCGACCGAGCAGTACTTC.

In this sample, this clonotype turned up a few times. This CDR3 is CASSSTGGDDYGYTF. CDR3 sequence (DNA): TGTGCCAGTAGTAGTACAGGGGGCGACGACTATGGCTACACCTTC. The rearrangement joins TRBV19 to TRBJ1-2, with 9 bases matching TRBD1. The CDR3 is 15 residues long. With V trimmed by 4 bases and J by 3 bases, 6 bases remained unmatched. Germline CDR1 is LNHDA and CDR2 is SQIVND (reference sequence).

This clonotype was counted between two and nine times. The J gene is TRBJ1-1, the V gene TRBV12-3 or TRBV12-4, with D hard to call. V was pared by 4 bases and J by 7 bases, with 13 bases between. This CDR3 contains 13 residues. CDR3 DNA sequence: TGTGCCAGCAGTTCGTCCACCTTCAGTGAAGCTTTCTTT. It translates to CASSSSTFSEAFF.

V is TRBV20-1 and J is TRBJ2-7, with 7 bases aligning to TRBD2. V dropped 5 bases and J dropped 1; count of bases not matched to a gene: 11. The CDR3 runs 15 residues. CDR1 DFQATT and CDR2 SNEGSKA come from the germline V gene (reference sequence). The CDR3 region has the DNA TGCAGTGCTCCACTTCTAAGCGGGGATTCCTACGAGCAGTACTTC. Encoded protein: CSAPLLSGDSYEQYF.

The chain is built from TRBV6-5 and TRBJ1-2; 7 positions agree with TRBD1. Per the germline V gene, CDR1 is MNHEY and CDR2 is SVGAGI. This CDR3 spans 15 amino acids. V was clipped by 2 bases and J by 6 bases; unmatched bases: 9. The CDR3 spells CASSYRGGAGNGYTF. CDR3 bases: TGTGCCAGCAGTTACAGAGGGGGCGCCGGAAATGGCTACACCTTC.

There are a few counts of this clonotype. The chain carries TRBV4-1 and TRBJ1-1; a weak D match, TRBD1 (5 bases). V lost 1 base and J 4 bases, leaving 16 bases between the germline ends. There are 16 residues in the CDR3. Per the germline V gene, CDR1 is MGHRA and CDR2 is YSYEKL. The chain's CDR3 is CASSQGAPRGGTEAFF. CDR3 in DNA: TGCGCCAGCAGCCAAGGGGCTCCGCGGGGGGGCACTGAAGCTTTCTTT.

This clonotype was observed a single time. The rearrangement uses TRBV7-2 and TRBJ1-6, with D possibly TRBD1 on 5 matching bases. The CDR3 spans 15 residues. V was pared by 5 bases and J by 14 bases, with 22 bases between. Germline CDR1 is SGHTA and CDR2 is FQGNSA. The chain's CDR3 is CASSPLWDPRVALHF. The CDR3 bases are TGTGCCAGCAGCCCTCTTTGGGACCCAAGGGTGGCCCTCCACTTT.

This chain joins TRBV30 and TRBJ1-2; a possible D gene is TRBD1 (5 bases). CDR3 size: 15 residues. Germline V gene lookup returns CDR1 GTSNPN and CDR2 SVGIG (reference sequence). V was cut by 3 bases and J by 8 bases, with 22 bases left in between. The CDR3 protein is CAWRRIRGVVGGYTF. The CDR3 coding sequence is TGTGCCTGGAGAAGAATTAGGGGCGTCGTCGGAGGCTACACCTTC.

This clonotype has ten or more counts. The chain joins TRBV27 to TRBJ2-5; D is perhaps TRBD1 (7 bases). Trimming stripped 0 bases from V and 4 bases from J, with 15 bases between. The germline CDR1 and CDR2 sequences are MNHEY and SMNVEV (reference sequence). The CDR3 runs to 16 residues. The CDR3 is CASSLSRQGGLETQYF. CDR3 DNA sequence: TGTGCCAGCAGTTTATCCCGACAGGGAGGCCTAGAGACCCAGTACTTC.

At least ten counts were recorded for this clonotype. The rearrangement links TRBV13 to TRBJ2-7, with a weak D call TRBD1 (6 bases). Trimming took off 4 bases at V and 4 bases at J, with 17 bases between the two ends. Germline CDR1 and CDR2: PRHDT and FYEKMQ (reference sequence). CDR3 length equals 15 residues. DNA of the CDR3: TGTGCCAGCAGCTCCCGCACAGGGTTGGAATACGAGCAGTACTTC. Amino acids: CASSSRTGLEYEQYF.

Only a few counts were recorded for this clonotype. This chain connects TRBV11-2 to TRBJ2-7; 9 bases agree with TRBD1. Germline loops: CDR1 SGHAT, CDR2 FQNNGV. V dropped 4 bases and J dropped 4; count of bases not matched to a gene: 14. The CDR3 totals 17 residues. The CDR3 loop is CASSSPGIGTGIYEQYF. The CDR3 coding sequence is TGTGCCAGCAGCTCGCCGGGTATAGGGACAGGGATTTACGAGCAGTACTTC.

This chain uses TRBV12-3 or TRBV12-4 with TRBJ1-6; D is uncertain. The germline V and J ends were trimmed by 6 bases and 4 bases, with 13 bases remaining between them. This CDR3 is 15 amino acids long. Here the CDR3 reads CASSSPTGYNSPLHF. For the CDR3, the DNA is TGTGCCAGCAGCTCCCCGACCGGTTATAATTCACCCCTCCACTTT.

This clonotype was seen many times. The rearrangement uses TRBV30 and TRBJ2-2; D unclear. The CDR3 runs to 13 residues. The germline V and J ends were trimmed by 3 bases and 2 bases, with 7 bases remaining between them. Germline CDR1 and CDR2: GTSNPN and SVGIG (reference sequence). The CDR3 spells CAWRLGNTGELFF. Written as DNA, the CDR3 is TGTGCCTGGAGATTAGGAAACACCGGGGAGCTGTTTTTT.

The sample holds many counts of this clonotype. This chain links TRBV6-1 with TRBJ1-1; D gene uncertain. Germline V gene sequence: CDR1 MNHNS, CDR2 SASEGT. The CDR3 runs to 14 residues. V dropped 7 bases and J dropped 3 bases, with 15 bases sitting between them. The CDR3, as DNA: TGTGCCAGCAAACCGGGTACATTCGACACTGAAGCTTTCTTT. Translation gives CASKPGTFDTEAFF.

This clonotype was counted many times. The chain couples TRBV6-1 to TRBJ1-5, with 7 nucleotides matching TRBD1. Germline-derived CDR1 and CDR2 are MNHNS and SASEGT. The CDR3 runs to 15 residues. With V trimmed by 2 bases and J by 4 bases, 5 bases remained unmatched. This CDR3 is CASSERTGRNQPQHF. The CDR3 region has the DNA TGTGCCAGCAGTGAAAGGACAGGTAGAAATCAGCCCCAGCATTTT.

This clonotype was observed a single time. V gene TRBV7-6 combines with J gene TRBJ1-2; TRBD1 might be the D (5 bases). The CDR3 length is 14 residues. Germline values: CDR1 SGHVS, CDR2 FNYEAQ. The V gene lost 2 bases and the J gene lost 5 bases, with 12 bases spanning the gap. CDR3 sequence (DNA): TGTGCCAGCAGCTTATCAGAGACAGAGTATGGCTACACCTTC. Amino acid sequence: CASSLSETEYGYTF.

This clonotype was recorded at least ten times. The chain links TRBV29-1 to TRBJ1-1; 7 bases are a match to TRBD1. The junction had 10 bases not matched to a gene; V was cut back by 8 bases and J by 4 bases. The CDR3 is 13 residues long. The V gene's germline CDR1 is SQVTM and CDR2 ANQGSEA. The CDR3, as DNA: TGCAGCACCACTGCGACAGGGCTCACTGAAGCTTTCTTT. This sequence encodes CSTTATGLTEAFF.